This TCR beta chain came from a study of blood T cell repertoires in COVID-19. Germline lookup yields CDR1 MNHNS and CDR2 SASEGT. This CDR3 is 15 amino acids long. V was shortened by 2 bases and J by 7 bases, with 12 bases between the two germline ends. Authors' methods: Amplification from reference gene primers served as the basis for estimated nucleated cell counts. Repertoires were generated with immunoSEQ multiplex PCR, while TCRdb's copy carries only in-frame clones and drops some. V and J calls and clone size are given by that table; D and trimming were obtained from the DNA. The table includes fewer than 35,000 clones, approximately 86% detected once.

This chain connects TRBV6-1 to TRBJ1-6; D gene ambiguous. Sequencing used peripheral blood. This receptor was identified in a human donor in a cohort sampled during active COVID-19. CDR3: CASSELQAQNSPLHF. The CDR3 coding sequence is TGTGCCAGCAGTGAACTGCAGGCCCAGAATTCACCCCTCCACTTT.